The entry below gives a single TCR beta chain sequence along with its context. Its antigen is not known. The record originates from a study of cytomegalovirus exposure and HLA in healthy donors. Study results and limitations: For TCR beta chains, V- and J-gene trimming was later linked to a missense DCLRE1C variant. HLA alleles were associated with 16,000 or so TCR beta sequences in a later analysis at 0.05 false discovery rate.

The study ran its PCR with 60 Vbeta and 13 Jbeta primers. Profiling relied on immunoSEQ multiplex PCR, and the TCRdb table lists in-frame clones only, not all of them. The sample has about 130,000 clones, more than 75% seen once; the top ten hold approximately 13%. Healthy bone marrow donors supplied every sample. CDR1 and CDR2 (germline): SGHTA, FQGNSA. The CDR3 contains 18 residues. V was clipped by 5 bases and J by 1 base; unmatched bases: 12. This clonotype originated in a woman aged 60 to 75 in good health and CMV-seropositive. This chain connects TRBV7-2 to TRBJ2-1, with TRBD2 matching over 9 bases. What was sequenced was PBMCs. For the CDR3, the DNA is TGTGCCAGCAGCCCCCGGCGGGAGGGCCGAGGGTCCTACAATGAGCAGTTCTTC. This translates into CASSPRREGRGSYNEQFF.